This is a list of T cell receptor beta chains from one sample in a study of OX40 agonist ivuxolimab in advanced cancers. Profiled with immunoSEQ multiplex PCR; TCRdb holds only in-frame clones, not every one. The data contain some 33,000 clones, around nine tenths of them singletons. The sequenced sample was CD4+ or CD8+ T cells sorted from blood, obtained in a trial of the OX40 agonist ivuxolimab. Receptors originate from an adult with an advanced solid tumor such as melanoma, head and neck, liver or kidney cancer. CDR3s include the opening cysteine and the closing phenylalanine or tryptophan. Each record gives: D gene, clone size, J gene, V gene, CDR3 protein, CDR3 DNA. The D gene is left open where the match is weak. Clone size, where shown, is once, few, many, or a class for clones that have expanded.

d_gene: -; abundance: -; j_gene: TRBJ2-7; v_gene: TRBV6-5; CDR3aa: CASSSSSGQVAYEQYF; CDR3nt: TGTGCCAGCAGTTCCTCCTCGGGGCAGGTGGCCTACGAGCAGTACTTC
d_gene: -; abundance: -; j_gene: TRBJ1-3; v_gene: TRBV5-6; CDR3aa: CASSLGQISGNTIYF; CDR3nt: TGTGCCAGCAGCTTGGGACAAATCTCTGGAAACACCATATATTTT
d_gene: -; abundance: -; j_gene: TRBJ1-5; v_gene: TRBV27; CDR3aa: CASSLRGSPSNQPQHF; CDR3nt: TGTGCCAGCAGTTTACGAGGGTCCCCGAGCAATCAGCCCCAGCATTTT
d_gene: TRBD2; abundance: -; j_gene: TRBJ2-3; v_gene: TRBV5-4; CDR3aa: CASSRLGLAGGLDTQYF; CDR3nt: TGTGCCAGCAGCCGCCTGGGACTAGCGGGGGGATTAGATACGCAGTATTTT
d_gene: TRBD1; abundance: -; j_gene: TRBJ2-7; v_gene: TRBV28; CDR3aa: CAGGRGDRVGEQYF; CDR3nt: TGTGCCGGGGGCCGGGGGGACAGGGTGGGCGAGCAGTACTTC
d_gene: -; abundance: medium-sized; j_gene: TRBJ1-1; v_gene: TRBV7-9; CDR3aa: CASSLDTNTEAFF; CDR3nt: TGTGCCAGCAGCTTAGACACTAACACTGAAGCTTTCTTT
d_gene: -; abundance: -; j_gene: TRBJ2-3; v_gene: TRBV13; CDR3aa: CASSSSGGGHPSTDTQYF; CDR3nt: TGTGCCAGCAGCTCGTCTGGTGGGGGACATCCTAGCACAGATACGCAGTATTTT
d_gene: -; abundance: -; j_gene: TRBJ1-1; v_gene: TRBV25-1; CDR3aa: CASSETLPGDTEAFF; CDR3nt: TGTGCCAGCAGTGAAACCCTGCCAGGGGACACTGAAGCTTTCTTT
d_gene: TRBD2; abundance: -; j_gene: TRBJ2-1; v_gene: TRBV7-3; CDR3aa: CASSLELAGGPGNEQFF; CDR3nt: TGTGCCAGCAGCTTAGAGCTAGCGGGAGGGCCAGGGAATGAGCAGTTCTTC
d_gene: -; abundance: -; j_gene: TRBJ1-1; v_gene: TRBV7-8; CDR3aa: CASSLRGVNTEAFF; CDR3nt: TGTGCCAGCAGCTTACGGGGGGTCAACACTGAAGCTTTCTTT
d_gene: -; abundance: -; j_gene: TRBJ1-5; v_gene: TRBV6-5; CDR3aa: CASSLSGGDQPQHF; CDR3nt: TGTGCCAGCAGTTTATCAGGAGGAGATCAGCCCCAGCATTTT
d_gene: TRBD1; abundance: -; j_gene: TRBJ1-1; v_gene: TRBV15; CDR3aa: CATALRRGGKAEAFF; CDR3nt: TGTGCCACCGCTCTCCGGCGAGGGGGCAAGGCTGAAGCTTTCTTT
d_gene: -; abundance: -; j_gene: TRBJ1-2; v_gene: TRBV4-1; CDR3aa: CASYGPTGYTF; CDR3nt: TGCGCCAGCTACGGACCCACGGGCTACACCTTC
d_gene: TRBD2; abundance: -; j_gene: TRBJ2-1; v_gene: TRBV28; CDR3aa: CASSLLASGRHNEQFF; CDR3nt: TGTGCCAGCAGTTTATTAGCTAGCGGGAGGCACAATGAGCAGTTCTTC
d_gene: -; abundance: -; j_gene: TRBJ2-2; v_gene: TRBV6-5; CDR3aa: CASGVRNTGELFF; CDR3nt: TGTGCCAGTGGGGTGAGGAACACCGGGGAGCTGTTTTTT
d_gene: TRBD2; abundance: -; j_gene: TRBJ2-1; v_gene: TRBV27; CDR3aa: CASRLAGANEQFF; CDR3nt: TGTGCCAGTAGACTAGCGGGAGCCAATGAGCAGTTCTTC
d_gene: TRBD1; abundance: -; j_gene: TRBJ2-5; v_gene: TRBV27; CDR3aa: CASSFRQGAETQYF; CDR3nt: TGTGCCAGCAGTTTCAGACAGGGGGCTGAGACCCAGTACTTC